This T cell receptor beta chain was obtained from a study of blood T cell repertoires in COVID-19. Overall study: Sites across the United States, Italy and Spain contributed samples from acute and convalescent COVID-19. The cDNA or gDNA used as material had been derived from T cells, B-cell-depleted T cells, or PBMCs.

Trimming removed 7 bases at V and 2 bases at J, with 20 bases between. Germline lookup yields CDR1 SEHNR and CDR2 FQNEAQ (reference sequence). This CDR3 spans 17 amino acids. Original processing notes: Amplification with reference gene primers provided the estimates of nucleated cell counts. The method was immunoSEQ multiplex PCR; TCRdb's version includes in-frame clones alone and lacks a portion of them. The V and J calls and clone size were taken over from that table, and D and trimming were inferred from the DNA. The sample has a few hundred thousand clones, about 86% seen once. This TCR derives from a man younger than 45 with active or convalescent COVID-19. The sample was peripheral blood. This chain joins TRBV7-9 and TRBJ2-2; maybe TRBD2 (6 bases). CDR3 amino acids: CASTDFAGPKNTGELFF. CDR3 nucleotide sequence: TGTGCCAGCACCGATTTTGCGGGACCGAAAAACACCGGGGAGCTGTTTTTT.